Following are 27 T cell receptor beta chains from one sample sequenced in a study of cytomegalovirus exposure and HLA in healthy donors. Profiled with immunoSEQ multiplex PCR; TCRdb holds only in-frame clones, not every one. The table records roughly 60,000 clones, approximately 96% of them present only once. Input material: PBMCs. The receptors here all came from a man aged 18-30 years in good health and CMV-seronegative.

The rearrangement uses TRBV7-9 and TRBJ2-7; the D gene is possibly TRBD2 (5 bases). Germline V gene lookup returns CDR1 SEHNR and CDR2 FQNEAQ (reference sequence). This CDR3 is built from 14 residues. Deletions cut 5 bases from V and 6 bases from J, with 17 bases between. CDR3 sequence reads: CASSASGFRGEQYF. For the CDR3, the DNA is TGTGCCAGCAGCGCGTCGGGGTTTCGGGGCGAGCAGTACTTC.

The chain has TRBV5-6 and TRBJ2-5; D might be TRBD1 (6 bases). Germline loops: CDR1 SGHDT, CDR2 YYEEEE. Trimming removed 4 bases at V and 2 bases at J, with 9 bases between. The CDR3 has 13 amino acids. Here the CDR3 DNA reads TGTGCCAGCAGCAAGGACAGTCAAGAGACCCAGTACTTC. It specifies CASSKDSQETQYF.

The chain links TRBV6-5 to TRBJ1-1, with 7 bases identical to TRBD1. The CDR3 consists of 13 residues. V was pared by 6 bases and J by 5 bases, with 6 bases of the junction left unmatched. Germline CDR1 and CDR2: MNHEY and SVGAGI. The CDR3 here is CASRHPGGTEAFF. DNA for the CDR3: TGTGCCAGCAGACATCCAGGGGGTACTGAAGCTTTCTTT.

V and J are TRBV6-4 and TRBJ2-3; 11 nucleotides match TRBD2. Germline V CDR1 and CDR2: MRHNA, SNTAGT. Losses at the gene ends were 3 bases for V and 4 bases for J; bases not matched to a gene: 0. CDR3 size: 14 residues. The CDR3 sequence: CASSELAGADTQYF. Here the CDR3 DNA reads TGTGCCAGCAGTGAACTAGCGGGAGCAGATACGCAGTATTTT.

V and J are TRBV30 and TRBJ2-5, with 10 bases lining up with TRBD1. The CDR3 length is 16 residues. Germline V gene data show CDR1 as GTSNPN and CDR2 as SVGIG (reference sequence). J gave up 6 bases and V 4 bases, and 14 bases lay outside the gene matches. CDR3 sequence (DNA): TGTGCCTGGACCCTCCCCCCCAGGACAGGGGGGAAGACCCAGTACTTC. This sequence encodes CAWTLPPRTGGKTQYF.

The CDR3 DNA is TGTGCCAGCAGTTTGGGCAGCTCCATCTACGAGCAGTACTTC. It codes for CASSLGSSIYEQYF. This chain links TRBV27 with TRBJ2-7; D is undetermined. CDR1 is MNHEY and CDR2 is SMNVEV in the germline V gene (reference sequence). Trimming stripped 3 bases from V and 3 bases from J, with 12 bases between. The CDR3 totals 14 residues.

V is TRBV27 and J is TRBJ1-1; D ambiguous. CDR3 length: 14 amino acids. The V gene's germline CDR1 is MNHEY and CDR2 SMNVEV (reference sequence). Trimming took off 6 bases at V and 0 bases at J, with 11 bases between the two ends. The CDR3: CASRARLMNTEAFF. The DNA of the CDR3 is TGTGCCAGCAGGGCCCGCTTGATGAACACTGAAGCTTTCTTT.

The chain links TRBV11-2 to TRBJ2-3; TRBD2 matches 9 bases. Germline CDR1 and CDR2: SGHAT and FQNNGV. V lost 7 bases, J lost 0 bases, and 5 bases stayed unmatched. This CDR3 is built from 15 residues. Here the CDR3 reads CASTLAGSSTDTQYF. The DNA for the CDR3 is TGTGCCAGCACCCTAGCGGGGTCTAGCACAGATACGCAGTATTTT.

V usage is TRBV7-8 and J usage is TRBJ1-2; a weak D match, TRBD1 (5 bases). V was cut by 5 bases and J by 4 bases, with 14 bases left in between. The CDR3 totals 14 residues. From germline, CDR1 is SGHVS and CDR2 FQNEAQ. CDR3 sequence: CASSPTWGSYGYTF. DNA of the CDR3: TGTGCCAGCAGCCCGACGTGGGGCAGCTATGGCTACACCTTC.

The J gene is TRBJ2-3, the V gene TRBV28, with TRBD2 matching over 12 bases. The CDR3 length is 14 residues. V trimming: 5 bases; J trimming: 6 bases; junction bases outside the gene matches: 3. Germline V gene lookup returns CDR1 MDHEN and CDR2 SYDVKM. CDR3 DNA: TGTGCCAGCAGTCTAGCGGGAGGGGGTGATACGCAGTATTTT. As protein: CASSLAGGGDTQYF.

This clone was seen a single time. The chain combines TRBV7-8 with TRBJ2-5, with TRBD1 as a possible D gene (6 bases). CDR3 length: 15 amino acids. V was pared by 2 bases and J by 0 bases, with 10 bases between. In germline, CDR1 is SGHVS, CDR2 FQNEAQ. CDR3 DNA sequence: TGTGCCAGCAGCTTAATGGGGGCCAACCAAGAGACCCAGTACTTC. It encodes CASSLMGANQETQYF.

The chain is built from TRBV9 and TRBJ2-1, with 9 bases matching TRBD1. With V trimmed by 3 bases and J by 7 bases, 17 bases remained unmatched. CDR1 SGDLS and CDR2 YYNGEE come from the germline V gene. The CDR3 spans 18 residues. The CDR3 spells CASSARQGVREIRNEQFF. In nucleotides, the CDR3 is TGTGCCAGCAGCGCCCGACAGGGGGTGAGGGAAATTAGGAATGAGCAGTTCTTC.

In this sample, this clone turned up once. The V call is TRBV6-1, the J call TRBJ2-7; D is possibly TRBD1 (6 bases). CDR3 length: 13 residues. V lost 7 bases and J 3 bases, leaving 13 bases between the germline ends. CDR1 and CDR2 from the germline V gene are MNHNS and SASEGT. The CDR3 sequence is CASTRDNGYEQYF. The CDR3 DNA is TGTGCCAGCACCCGGGACAACGGCTACGAGCAGTACTTC.

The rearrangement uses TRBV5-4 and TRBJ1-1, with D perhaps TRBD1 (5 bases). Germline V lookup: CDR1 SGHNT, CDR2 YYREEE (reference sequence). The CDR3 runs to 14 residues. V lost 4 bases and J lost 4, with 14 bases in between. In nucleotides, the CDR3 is TGTGCCAGCAGCCACGCCTCAAGGGGCACTGAAGCTTTCTTT. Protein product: CASSHASRGTEAFF.

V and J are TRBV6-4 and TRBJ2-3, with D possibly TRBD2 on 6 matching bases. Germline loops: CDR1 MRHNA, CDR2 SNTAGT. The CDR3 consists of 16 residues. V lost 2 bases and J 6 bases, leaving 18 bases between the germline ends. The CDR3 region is CASSDEWTKFHDTQYF. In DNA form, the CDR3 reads TGTGCCAGCAGTGACGAGTGGACTAAGTTTCACGATACGCAGTATTTT.

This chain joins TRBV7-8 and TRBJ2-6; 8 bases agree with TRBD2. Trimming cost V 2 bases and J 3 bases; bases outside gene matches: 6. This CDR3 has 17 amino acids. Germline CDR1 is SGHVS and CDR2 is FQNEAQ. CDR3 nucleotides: TGTGCCAGCAGCTTATATCAGCGGGAGTATGGGGCCAACGTCCTGACTTTC. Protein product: CASSLYQREYGANVLTF.

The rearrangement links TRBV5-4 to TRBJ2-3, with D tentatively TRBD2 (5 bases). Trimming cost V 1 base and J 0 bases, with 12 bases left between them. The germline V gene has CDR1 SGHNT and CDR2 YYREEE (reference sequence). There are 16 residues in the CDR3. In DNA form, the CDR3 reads TGTGCCAGCAGCTTGAGTCCTAGCAGTAGCACAGATACGCAGTATTTT. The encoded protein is CASSLSPSSSTDTQYF.

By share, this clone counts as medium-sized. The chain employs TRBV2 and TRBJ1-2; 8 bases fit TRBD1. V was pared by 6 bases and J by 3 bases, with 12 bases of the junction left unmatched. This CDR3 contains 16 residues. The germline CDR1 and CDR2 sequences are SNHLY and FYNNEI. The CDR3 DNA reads TGTGCCAGCAGGGATAGACAGGGGAAAAAGGACTATGGCTACACCTTC. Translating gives CASRDRQGKKDYGYTF.

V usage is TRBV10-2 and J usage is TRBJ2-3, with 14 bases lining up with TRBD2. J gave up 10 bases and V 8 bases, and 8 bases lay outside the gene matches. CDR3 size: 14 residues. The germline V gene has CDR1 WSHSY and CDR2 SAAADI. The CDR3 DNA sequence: TGCGCCAGCCGACCGGGACTAGCGGGAGTCCCGCAGTATTTT. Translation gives CASRPGLAGVPQYF.

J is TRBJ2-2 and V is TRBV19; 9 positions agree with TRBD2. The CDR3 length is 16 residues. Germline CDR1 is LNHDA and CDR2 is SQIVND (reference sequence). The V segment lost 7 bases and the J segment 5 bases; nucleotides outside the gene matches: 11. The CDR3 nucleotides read TGTGCCAGTACCCCTCCCGGGACTAGCCGTACCGGGGAGCTGTTTTTT. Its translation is CASTPPGTSRTGELFF.

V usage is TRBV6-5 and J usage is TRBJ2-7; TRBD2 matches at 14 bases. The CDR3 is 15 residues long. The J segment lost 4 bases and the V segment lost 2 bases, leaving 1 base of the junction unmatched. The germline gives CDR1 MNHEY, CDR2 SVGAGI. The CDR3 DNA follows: TGTGCCAGCAGTTACGGGACTAGCGGGAGTTACGAGCAGTACTTC. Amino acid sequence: CASSYGTSGSYEQYF.

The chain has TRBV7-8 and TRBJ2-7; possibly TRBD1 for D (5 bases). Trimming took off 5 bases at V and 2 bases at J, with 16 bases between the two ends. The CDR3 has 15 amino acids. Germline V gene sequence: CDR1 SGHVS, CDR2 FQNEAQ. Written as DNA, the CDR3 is TGTGCCAGCAGCCCTCCAGGGCAGAGGACCTACGAGCAGTACTTC. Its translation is CASSPPGQRTYEQYF. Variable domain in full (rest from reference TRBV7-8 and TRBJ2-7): GAGVSQSPRYKVAKRGQDVALRCDPISGHVSLFWYQQALGQGPEFLTYFQNEAQLDKSGLPSDRFFAERPEGSVSTLKIQRTQQEDSAVYLCASSPPGQRTYEQYFGPGTRLTVT.

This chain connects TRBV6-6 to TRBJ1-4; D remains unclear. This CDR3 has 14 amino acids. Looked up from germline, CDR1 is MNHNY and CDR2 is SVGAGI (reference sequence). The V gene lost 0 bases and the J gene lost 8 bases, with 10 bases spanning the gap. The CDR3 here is CASSYSGGGEKLFF. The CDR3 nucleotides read TGTGCCAGCAGTTACTCAGGCGGTGGAGAAAAACTGTTTTTT.

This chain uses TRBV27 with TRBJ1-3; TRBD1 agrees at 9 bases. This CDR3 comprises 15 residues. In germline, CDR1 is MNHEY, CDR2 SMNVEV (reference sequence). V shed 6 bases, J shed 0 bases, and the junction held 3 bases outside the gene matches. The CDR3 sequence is CASSDRGNSGNTIYF. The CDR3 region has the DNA TGTGCCAGCAGCGACAGGGGGAACTCTGGAAACACCATATATTTT.

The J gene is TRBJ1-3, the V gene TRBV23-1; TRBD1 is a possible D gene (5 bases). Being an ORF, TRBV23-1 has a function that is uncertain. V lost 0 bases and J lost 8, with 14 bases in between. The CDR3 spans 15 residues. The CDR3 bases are TGCGCCAGCAGTCAATCGAGTCGGAGGGGACACACCATATATTTT. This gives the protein CASSQSSRRGHTIYF.

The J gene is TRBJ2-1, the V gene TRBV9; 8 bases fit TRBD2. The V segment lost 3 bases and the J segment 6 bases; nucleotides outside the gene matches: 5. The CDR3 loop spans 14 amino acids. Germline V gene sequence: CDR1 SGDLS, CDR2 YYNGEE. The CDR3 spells CASSAGTRVNEQFF. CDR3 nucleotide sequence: TGTGCCAGCAGCGCCGGGACTAGAGTCAATGAGCAGTTCTTC.

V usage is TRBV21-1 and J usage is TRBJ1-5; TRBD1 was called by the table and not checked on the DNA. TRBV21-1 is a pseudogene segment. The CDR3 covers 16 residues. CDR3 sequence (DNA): TGTGCCAGCAGCTCTCCCCTTGACAGTAGCAATCAGCCCCAGCATTTT. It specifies CASSSPLDSSNQPQHF.